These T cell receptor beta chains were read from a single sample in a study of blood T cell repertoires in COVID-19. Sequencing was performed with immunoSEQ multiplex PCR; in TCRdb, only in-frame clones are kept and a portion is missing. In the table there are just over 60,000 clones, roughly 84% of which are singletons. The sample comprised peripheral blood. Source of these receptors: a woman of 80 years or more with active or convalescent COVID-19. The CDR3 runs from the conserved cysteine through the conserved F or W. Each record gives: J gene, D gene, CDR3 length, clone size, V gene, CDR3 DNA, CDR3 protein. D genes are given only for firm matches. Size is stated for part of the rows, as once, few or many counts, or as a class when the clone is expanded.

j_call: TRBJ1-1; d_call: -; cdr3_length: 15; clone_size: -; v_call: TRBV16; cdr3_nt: TGTGCCAGCAGCCAATCCAGCAGGGCGAACACTGAAGCTTTCTTT; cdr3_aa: CASSQSSRANTEAFF
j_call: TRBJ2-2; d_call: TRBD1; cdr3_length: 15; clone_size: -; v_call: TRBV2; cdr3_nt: TGTGCCAGCAGCGAAATGGGACAGGACACCGGGGAGCTGTTTTTT; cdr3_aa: CASSEMGQDTGELFF
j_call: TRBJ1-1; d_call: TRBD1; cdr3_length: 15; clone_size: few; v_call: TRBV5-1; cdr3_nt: TGCGCCAGCAGCTTGGAGGCAGGGGGCGTCACTGAAGCTTTCTTT; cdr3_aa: CASSLEAGGVTEAFF
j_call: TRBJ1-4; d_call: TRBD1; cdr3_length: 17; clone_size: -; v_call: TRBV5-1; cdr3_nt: TGCGCCAGCAGCTTAGCCATACCGGGACAGAGTAATGAAAAACTGTTTTTT; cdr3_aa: CASSLAIPGQSNEKLFF
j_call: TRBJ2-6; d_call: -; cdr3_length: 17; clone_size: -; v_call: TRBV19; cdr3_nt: TGTGCCAGTAGTATGGACAGTATCCTCTCTGGGGCCAACGTCCTGACTTTC; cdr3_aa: CASSMDSILSGANVLTF
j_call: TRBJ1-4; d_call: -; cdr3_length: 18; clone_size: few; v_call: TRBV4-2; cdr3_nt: TGTGCCAGCAGCCAAGTGAGTGCATTAGGGGTTTTCAATGAAAAACTGTTTTTT; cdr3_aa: CASSQVSALGVFNEKLFF
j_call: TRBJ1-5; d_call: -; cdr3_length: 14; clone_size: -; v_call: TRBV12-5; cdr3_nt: TGTGCTAGTGGTTCCCTAAATAGCAATCAGCCCCAGCATTTT; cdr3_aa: CASGSLNSNQPQHF
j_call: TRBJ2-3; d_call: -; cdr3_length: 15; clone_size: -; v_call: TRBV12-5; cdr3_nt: TGTGCTAGTGGTCCCCAAGGTGCCGGGGCAGATACGCAGTATTTT; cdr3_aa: CASGPQGAGADTQYF
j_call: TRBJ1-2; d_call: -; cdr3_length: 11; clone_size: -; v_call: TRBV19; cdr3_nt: TGTGCCAGTAGTATGGGCCTGGGCTACACCTTC; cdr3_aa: CASSMGLGYTF
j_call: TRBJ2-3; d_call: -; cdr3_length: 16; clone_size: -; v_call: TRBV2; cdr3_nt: TGTGCCAGCAGTGAAAAGCGGTTCCAAACCACAGATACGCAGTATTTT; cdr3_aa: CASSEKRFQTTDTQYF
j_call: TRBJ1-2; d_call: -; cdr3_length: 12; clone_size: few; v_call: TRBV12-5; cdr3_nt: TGTGCTAGTGGTTTGCCGGACTATGGCTACACCTTC; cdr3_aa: CASGLPDYGYTF
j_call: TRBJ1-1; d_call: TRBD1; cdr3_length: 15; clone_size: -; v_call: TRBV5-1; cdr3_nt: TGCGCCAGCAGCTCCAGGACAGGTTCGGTCACTGAAGCTTTCTTT; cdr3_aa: CASSSRTGSVTEAFF
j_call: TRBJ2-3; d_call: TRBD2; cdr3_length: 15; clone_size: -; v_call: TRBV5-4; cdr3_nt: TGTGCCAGCAGCTTGCCGGCGGGGGGATCAGATACGCAGTATTTT; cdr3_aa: CASSLPAGGSDTQYF
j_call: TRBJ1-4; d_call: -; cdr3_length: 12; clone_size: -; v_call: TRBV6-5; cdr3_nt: TGTGCCAGCACAGGGGTATCTGAAAAACTGTTTTTT; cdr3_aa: CASTGVSEKLFF
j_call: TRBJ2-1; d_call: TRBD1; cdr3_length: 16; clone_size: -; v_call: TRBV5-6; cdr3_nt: TGTGCCAGCAGCGTGTTCGGGACAGGGGTCGGCAATGAGCAGTTCTTC; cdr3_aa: CASSVFGTGVGNEQFF
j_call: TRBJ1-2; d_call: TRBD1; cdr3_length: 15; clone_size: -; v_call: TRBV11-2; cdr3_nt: TGTGCCAGCAGCCCAATCAACGGACAGGGGACGGGCTACACCTTC; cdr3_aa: CASSPINGQGTGYTF
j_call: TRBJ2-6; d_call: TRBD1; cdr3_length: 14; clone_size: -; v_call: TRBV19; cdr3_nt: TGTGCCAGTAGTACGGACAGGGTGGTCAACGTCCTGACTTTC; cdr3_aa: CASSTDRVVNVLTF
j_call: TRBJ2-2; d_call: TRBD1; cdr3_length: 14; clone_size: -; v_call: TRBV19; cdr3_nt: TGTGCCAGTAAGGGGCAGGGGGCGACCGGGGAGCTGTTTTTT; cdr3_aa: CASKGQGATGELFF
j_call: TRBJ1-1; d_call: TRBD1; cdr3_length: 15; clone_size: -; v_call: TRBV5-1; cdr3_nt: TGCGCCAGCACCCGTGCGGGACAGATCGATACTGAAGCTTTCTTT; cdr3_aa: CASTRAGQIDTEAFF
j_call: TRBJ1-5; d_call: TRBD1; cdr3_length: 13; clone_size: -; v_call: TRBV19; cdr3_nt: TGTGCCAGTTTCGGACAGGGAAATCAGCCCCAGCATTTT; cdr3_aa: CASFGQGNQPQHF
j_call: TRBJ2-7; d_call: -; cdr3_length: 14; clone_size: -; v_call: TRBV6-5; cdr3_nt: TGTGCCAGCAGCCTTCAGGGGATCCCCTACGAGCAGTACTTC; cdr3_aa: CASSLQGIPYEQYF
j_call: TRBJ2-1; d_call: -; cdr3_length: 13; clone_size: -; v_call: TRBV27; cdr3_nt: TGTGCCAGCAGTCTAGTCCAGGGCAATGAGCAGTTCTTC; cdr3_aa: CASSLVQGNEQFF
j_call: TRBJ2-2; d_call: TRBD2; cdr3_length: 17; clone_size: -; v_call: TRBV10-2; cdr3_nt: TGCGCCAGCAGTCCATGGACTAGCGGGGAACACACCGGGGAGCTGTTTTTT; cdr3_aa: CASSPWTSGEHTGELFF
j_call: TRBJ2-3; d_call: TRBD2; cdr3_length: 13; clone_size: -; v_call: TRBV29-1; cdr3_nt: TGCAGCTCCGGGGGGGGTCTGGGTGATACGCAGTATTTT; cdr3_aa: CSSGGGLGDTQYF
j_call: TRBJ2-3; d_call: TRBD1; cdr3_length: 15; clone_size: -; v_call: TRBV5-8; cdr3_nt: TGTGCCAGCAGCTTTAGGACAGGGGGCCCAGATACGCAGTATTTT; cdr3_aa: CASSFRTGGPDTQYF
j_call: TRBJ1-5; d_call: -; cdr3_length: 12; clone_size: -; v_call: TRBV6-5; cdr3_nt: TGTGCCAGCGCGGGGGGAGAAGAGCCCCAGCATTTT; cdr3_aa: CASAGGEEPQHF
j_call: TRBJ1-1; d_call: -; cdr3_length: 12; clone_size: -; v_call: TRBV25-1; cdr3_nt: TGTGCCAGCAGCCGGGTCGGTACTGAAGCTTTCTTT; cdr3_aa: CASSRVGTEAFF
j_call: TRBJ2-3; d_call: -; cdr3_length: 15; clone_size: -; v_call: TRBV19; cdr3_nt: TGTGCCAGTAGTATAGGCGGGGCCTTCAAAGATACGCAGTATTTT; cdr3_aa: CASSIGGAFKDTQYF
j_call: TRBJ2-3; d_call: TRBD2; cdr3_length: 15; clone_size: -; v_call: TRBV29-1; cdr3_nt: TGCAGCGTTGAAGGGCGGGGGGTAGGCACAGATACGCAGTATTTT; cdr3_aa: CSVEGRGVGTDTQYF
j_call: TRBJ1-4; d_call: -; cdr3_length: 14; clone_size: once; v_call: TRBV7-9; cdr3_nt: TGTGCCAGCAGCTTACAGGGGAGAGGTGAAAAACTGTTTTTT; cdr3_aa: CASSLQGRGEKLFF
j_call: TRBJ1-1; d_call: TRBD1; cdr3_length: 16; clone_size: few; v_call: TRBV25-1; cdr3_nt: TGTGCCAGCAGTGGGGTTGGAAGACAGGGTGTTACTGAAGCTTTCTTT; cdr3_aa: CASSGVGRQGVTEAFF
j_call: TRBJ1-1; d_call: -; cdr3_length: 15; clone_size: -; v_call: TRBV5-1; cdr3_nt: TGCGCCAGCAGCCCGGGGGGGCCAGGTAACCCTGAAGCTTTCTTT; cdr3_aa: CASSPGGPGNPEAFF
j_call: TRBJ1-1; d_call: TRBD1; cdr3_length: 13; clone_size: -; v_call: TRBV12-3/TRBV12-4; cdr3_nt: TGTGCCAGCAGCCAAGCAGGGGGGACTGAAGCTTTCTTT; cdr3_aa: CASSQAGGTEAFF
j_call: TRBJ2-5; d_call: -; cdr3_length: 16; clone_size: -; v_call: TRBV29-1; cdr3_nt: TGCAGCGTGCGAAAACCCCTGACAGGCCCCCGGGAGACCCAGTACTTC; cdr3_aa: CSVRKPLTGPRETQYF
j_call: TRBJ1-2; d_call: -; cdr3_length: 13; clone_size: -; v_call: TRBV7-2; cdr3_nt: TGTGCCAGCAGCTCTGGAGTATACTATGGCTACACCTTC; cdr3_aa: CASSSGVYYGYTF